Listed below are T cell receptor beta chains from one sample, sequenced in a study of OX40 agonist ivuxolimab in advanced cancers. Sequencing used immunoSEQ multiplex PCR; TCRdb keeps in-frame clones, though not all of them. The sample holds fewer than 100,000 clones, roughly nine tenths seen once. The material was CD4+ or CD8+ T cells sorted from blood, obtained in a trial of the OX40 agonist ivuxolimab. These receptors originate from an adult with an advanced solid tumor such as melanoma, head and neck, liver or kidney cancer. CDR3s include the opening cysteine and the closing phenylalanine or tryptophan. D genes are given only for firm matches. Part of the rows lack a size; the others show once, few, many or a class for expanded clones.

V gene: TRBV7-3; J gene: TRBJ1-1; clone size: NA; D gene: NA; CDR3 length: 14; CDR3 protein: CASSSTGPNTEAFF; CDR3 DNA: TGTGCCAGCAGCTCGACAGGACCGAACACTGAAGCTTTCTTT
V gene: TRBV29-1; J gene: TRBJ1-1; clone size: NA; D gene: TRBD1; CDR3 length: 13; CDR3 protein: CSARDSMNTEAFF; CDR3 DNA: TGCAGCGCCCGGGACAGCATGAACACTGAAGCTTTCTTT
V gene: TRBV6-1; J gene: TRBJ2-7; clone size: NA; D gene: TRBD2; CDR3 length: 13; CDR3 protein: CASKASGLYEQYF; CDR3 DNA: TGTGCCAGCAAGGCTAGCGGCCTCTACGAGCAGTACTTC
V gene: TRBV11-3; J gene: TRBJ2-3; clone size: NA; D gene: NA; CDR3 length: 14; CDR3 protein: CASSLGQSTDTQYF; CDR3 DNA: TGTGCCAGCAGCTTAGGTCAGAGCACAGATACGCAGTATTTT
V gene: TRBV6-5; J gene: TRBJ1-2; clone size: few; D gene: NA; CDR3 length: 10; CDR3 protein: CASSAGGYTF; CDR3 DNA: TGTGCCAGCAGTGCTGGCGGCTACACCTTC
V gene: TRBV30; J gene: TRBJ1-4; clone size: NA; D gene: NA; CDR3 length: 11; CDR3 protein: CAWSVDEKLFF; CDR3 DNA: TGTGCCTGGAGTGTCGATGAAAAACTGTTTTTT
V gene: TRBV10-3; J gene: TRBJ1-3; clone size: NA; D gene: NA; CDR3 length: 16; CDR3 protein: CAISESLGVGGNTIYF; CDR3 DNA: TGTGCCATCAGTGAGTCGTTGGGGGTCGGTGGAAACACCATATATTTT
V gene: TRBV5-1; J gene: TRBJ2-1; clone size: NA; D gene: TRBD2; CDR3 length: 17; CDR3 protein: CASSFDTSGRVGNEQFF; CDR3 DNA: TGCGCCAGCAGCTTTGACACTAGCGGGAGGGTGGGGAATGAGCAGTTCTTC
V gene: TRBV11-2; J gene: TRBJ1-3; clone size: NA; D gene: NA; CDR3 length: 14; CDR3 protein: CASREGISGNTIYF; CDR3 DNA: TGTGCCAGCAGGGAAGGCATCTCTGGAAACACCATATATTTT
V gene: TRBV7-8; J gene: TRBJ1-6; clone size: few; D gene: TRBD1; CDR3 length: 15; CDR3 protein: CASSRGQDSNSPLHF; CDR3 DNA: TGTGCCAGCAGCCGCGGACAGGACTCTAATTCACCCCTCCACTTT
V gene: TRBV11-2; J gene: TRBJ1-1; clone size: NA; D gene: NA; CDR3 length: 12; CDR3 protein: CASSPGWVQAFF; CDR3 DNA: TGTGCCAGCAGTCCTGGATGGGTACAGGCTTTCTTT
V gene: TRBV2; J gene: TRBJ1-3; clone size: once; D gene: NA; CDR3 length: 16; CDR3 protein: CALNRPGRNSGNTIYF; CDR3 DNA: TGTGCCTTAAATCGACCGGGACGGAACTCTGGAAACACCATATATTTT
V gene: TRBV14; J gene: TRBJ2-5; clone size: NA; D gene: NA; CDR3 length: 18; CDR3 protein: CASSQSLGRRGGEETQYF; CDR3 DNA: TGTGCCAGCAGCCAGAGTTTGGGACGGCGTGGTGGTGAAGAGACCCAGTACTTC
V gene: TRBV4-1; J gene: TRBJ1-1; clone size: NA; D gene: NA; CDR3 length: 13; CDR3 protein: CASSQTWVDEAFF; CDR3 DNA: TGCGCCAGCAGCCAAACGTGGGTTGATGAAGCTTTCTTT
V gene: TRBV5-6; J gene: TRBJ1-2; clone size: NA; D gene: TRBD1; CDR3 length: 12; CDR3 protein: CASSMTGLGYTF; CDR3 DNA: TGTGCCAGCAGCATGACAGGGCTCGGCTACACCTTC
V gene: TRBV5-4; J gene: TRBJ1-4; clone size: once; D gene: NA; CDR3 length: 12; CDR3 protein: CASSTEGEKLFF; CDR3 DNA: TGTGCCAGCAGCACCGAAGGTGAAAAACTGTTTTTT
V gene: TRBV7-3; J gene: TRBJ2-2; clone size: NA; D gene: NA; CDR3 length: 13; CDR3 protein: CASSLIPRGELFF; CDR3 DNA: TGTGCCAGCAGCTTAATACCTCGGGGGGAGCTGTTTTTT
V gene: TRBV9; J gene: TRBJ2-1; clone size: NA; D gene: TRBD2; CDR3 length: 15; CDR3 protein: CASSSRALGGNEQFF; CDR3 DNA: TGTGCCAGCAGCTCCCGGGCCCTCGGGGGGAATGAGCAGTTCTTC
V gene: TRBV11-3; J gene: TRBJ2-1; clone size: NA; D gene: TRBD2; CDR3 length: 16; CDR3 protein: CASSFRRGGTYNEQFF; CDR3 DNA: TGTGCCAGCAGCTTCAGGCGGGGGGGTACCTACAATGAGCAGTTCTTC
V gene: TRBV28; J gene: TRBJ1-2; clone size: NA; D gene: NA; CDR3 length: 14; CDR3 protein: CASSWGLRDYGYTF; CDR3 DNA: TGTGCCAGCAGTTGGGGGTTGAGGGACTATGGCTACACCTTC
V gene: TRBV6-5; J gene: TRBJ2-4; clone size: NA; D gene: TRBD2; CDR3 length: 15; CDR3 protein: CASSLTSVAKNIQYF; CDR3 DNA: TGTGCCAGCAGTTTGACTAGCGTAGCCAAAAACATTCAGTACTTC
V gene: TRBV18; J gene: TRBJ2-7; clone size: NA; D gene: TRBD1; CDR3 length: 16; CDR3 protein: CASSRGQGVTSDEQYF; CDR3 DNA: TGTGCCAGCTCACGGGGACAGGGGGTAACGTCTGACGAGCAGTACTTC
V gene: TRBV7-2; J gene: TRBJ2-7; clone size: NA; D gene: NA; CDR3 length: 14; CDR3 protein: CASSLDTGTYEQYF; CDR3 DNA: TGTGCCAGCAGCTTAGATACGGGGACCTACGAGCAGTACTTC
V gene: TRBV6-5; J gene: TRBJ2-1; clone size: NA; D gene: NA; CDR3 length: 15; CDR3 protein: CASSFNRAPGNEQFF; CDR3 DNA: TGTGCCAGCAGTTTCAACAGGGCTCCGGGCAATGAGCAGTTCTTC
V gene: TRBV9; J gene: TRBJ2-3; clone size: once; D gene: TRBD2; CDR3 length: 15; CDR3 protein: CASTPLADGTDTQYF; CDR3 DNA: TGTGCCAGCACCCCCCTAGCGGATGGCACAGATACGCAGTATTTT
V gene: TRBV19; J gene: TRBJ2-1; clone size: NA; D gene: NA; CDR3 length: 12; CDR3 protein: CASSTTSREQFF; CDR3 DNA: TGTGCCAGTAGTACTACTAGCCGTGAGCAGTTCTTC
V gene: TRBV29-1; J gene: TRBJ1-2; clone size: NA; D gene: NA; CDR3 length: 12; CDR3 protein: CSLGQLTSGYTF; CDR3 DNA: TGCAGCCTCGGACAGCTAACTTCTGGCTACACCTTC
V gene: TRBV29-1; J gene: TRBJ2-2; clone size: once; D gene: NA; CDR3 length: 13; CDR3 protein: CSAVRGATGELFF; CDR3 DNA: TGCAGCGCCGTGAGGGGGGCCACCGGGGAGCTGTTTTTT
V gene: TRBV13; J gene: TRBJ2-1; clone size: once; D gene: NA; CDR3 length: 14; CDR3 protein: CASSSRALYNEQFF; CDR3 DNA: TGTGCCAGCAGCTCCCGGGCCCTCTACAATGAGCAGTTCTTC
V gene: TRBV9; J gene: TRBJ2-7; clone size: NA; D gene: TRBD2; CDR3 length: 15; CDR3 protein: CASAKGGKRGSEQYF; CDR3 DNA: TGTGCCAGCGCCAAAGGTGGGAAGCGGGGGAGCGAGCAGTACTTC
V gene: TRBV27; J gene: TRBJ1-5; clone size: NA; D gene: TRBD1; CDR3 length: 14; CDR3 protein: CASGLTGFNQPQHF; CDR3 DNA: TGTGCCAGCGGCCTGACAGGGTTCAATCAGCCCCAGCATTTT
V gene: TRBV29-1; J gene: TRBJ2-2; clone size: NA; D gene: TRBD2; CDR3 length: 13; CDR3 protein: CSVSTGGTGELFF; CDR3 DNA: TGCAGCGTTTCGACGGGAGGGACCGGGGAGCTGTTTTTT
V gene: TRBV5-5; J gene: TRBJ2-3; clone size: NA; D gene: TRBD1; CDR3 length: 17; CDR3 protein: CASSLAPRTGGSDTQYF; CDR3 DNA: TGTGCCAGCAGCTTGGCGCCGAGGACAGGGGGCTCAGATACGCAGTATTTT
V gene: TRBV28; J gene: TRBJ1-5; clone size: NA; D gene: NA; CDR3 length: 13; CDR3 protein: CASSYYSNQPQHF; CDR3 DNA: TGTGCCAGCAGTTATTATAGCAATCAGCCCCAGCATTTT
V gene: TRBV25-1; J gene: TRBJ1-3; clone size: NA; D gene: NA; CDR3 length: 14; CDR3 protein: CASSEWASGNTIYF; CDR3 DNA: TGTGCCAGCAGTGAATGGGCCTCTGGAAACACCATATATTTT
V gene: TRBV4-3; J gene: TRBJ2-1; clone size: NA; D gene: NA; CDR3 length: 16; CDR3 protein: CASTSQVVAAYNEQFF; CDR3 DNA: TGCGCCAGCACCTCCCAAGTCGTTGCCGCCTACAATGAGCAGTTCTTC
V gene: TRBV4-3; J gene: TRBJ2-7; clone size: NA; D gene: NA; CDR3 length: 13; CDR3 protein: CASSHSQGSEQYF; CDR3 DNA: TGCGCCAGCAGCCACAGTCAGGGGAGCGAGCAGTACTTC
V gene: TRBV7-6; J gene: TRBJ2-7; clone size: NA; D gene: NA; CDR3 length: 16; CDR3 protein: CASSLGTGRQHYEQYF; CDR3 DNA: TGTGCCAGCAGCTTAGGGACCGGGAGACAGCACTACGAGCAGTACTTC
V gene: TRBV5-4; J gene: TRBJ2-3; clone size: NA; D gene: NA; CDR3 length: 17; CDR3 protein: CASSKSGRGAGTDTQYF; CDR3 DNA: TGTGCCAGCAGCAAATCCGGTAGAGGCGCGGGTACAGATACGCAGTATTTT
V gene: TRBV4-2; J gene: TRBJ2-6; clone size: NA; D gene: TRBD1; CDR3 length: 18; CDR3 protein: CASSQEGTGSSGANVLTF; CDR3 DNA: TGTGCCAGCAGCCAAGAAGGGACAGGGTCCTCTGGGGCCAACGTCCTGACTTTC
V gene: TRBV9; J gene: TRBJ2-1; clone size: NA; D gene: TRBD2; CDR3 length: 16; CDR3 protein: CASSVGQAGAVGEQFF; CDR3 DNA: TGTGCCAGCAGCGTAGGTCAAGCGGGAGCCGTCGGTGAGCAGTTCTTC
V gene: TRBV6-4; J gene: TRBJ2-1; clone size: few; D gene: TRBD1; CDR3 length: 17; CDR3 protein: CASSDSLRDRGHNEQFF; CDR3 DNA: TGTGCCAGCAGTGACTCGTTGAGGGACAGGGGACACAATGAGCAGTTCTTC
V gene: TRBV28; J gene: TRBJ2-5; clone size: once; D gene: TRBD1; CDR3 length: 13; CDR3 protein: CASSWSGGETQYF; CDR3 DNA: TGTGCCAGCAGTTGGTCAGGGGGAGAGACCCAGTACTTC
V gene: TRBV7-9; J gene: TRBJ1-5; clone size: NA; D gene: NA; CDR3 length: 14; CDR3 protein: CASSHSGDHQPQHF; CDR3 DNA: TGTGCCAGCAGCCATTCCGGGGACCATCAGCCCCAGCATTTT
V gene: TRBV5-1; J gene: TRBJ2-3; clone size: NA; D gene: NA; CDR3 length: 16; CDR3 protein: CASSLATGALTDTQYF; CDR3 DNA: TGCGCCAGCAGCTTGGCCACCGGGGCCCTCACAGATACGCAGTATTTT
V gene: TRBV5-8; J gene: TRBJ1-2; clone size: few; D gene: NA; CDR3 length: 15; CDR3 protein: CASILVSALPSGYTF; CDR3 DNA: TGTGCCAGCATCCTCGTATCGGCCCTACCGTCCGGCTACACCTTC
V gene: TRBV30; J gene: TRBJ1-5; clone size: few; D gene: NA; CDR3 length: 13; CDR3 protein: CAWSVGGNQPQHF; CDR3 DNA: TGTGCCTGGAGTGTTGGAGGGAATCAGCCCCAGCATTTT
V gene: TRBV6-5; J gene: TRBJ2-1; clone size: NA; D gene: TRBD1; CDR3 length: 14; CDR3 protein: CASSYDRGPDEQFF; CDR3 DNA: TGTGCCAGCAGTTACGATAGGGGGCCAGATGAGCAGTTCTTC
V gene: TRBV28; J gene: TRBJ1-6; clone size: few; D gene: NA; CDR3 length: 13; CDR3 protein: CASIPVRDSPLHF; CDR3 DNA: TGTGCCAGCATTCCCGTTCGCGATTCACCCCTCCACTTT
V gene: TRBV5-1; J gene: TRBJ1-3; clone size: few; D gene: TRBD1; CDR3 length: 17; CDR3 protein: CASSAGQGLKDGNTIYF; CDR3 DNA: TGCGCCAGCAGCGCAGGACAGGGGCTTAAGGATGGAAACACCATATATTTT